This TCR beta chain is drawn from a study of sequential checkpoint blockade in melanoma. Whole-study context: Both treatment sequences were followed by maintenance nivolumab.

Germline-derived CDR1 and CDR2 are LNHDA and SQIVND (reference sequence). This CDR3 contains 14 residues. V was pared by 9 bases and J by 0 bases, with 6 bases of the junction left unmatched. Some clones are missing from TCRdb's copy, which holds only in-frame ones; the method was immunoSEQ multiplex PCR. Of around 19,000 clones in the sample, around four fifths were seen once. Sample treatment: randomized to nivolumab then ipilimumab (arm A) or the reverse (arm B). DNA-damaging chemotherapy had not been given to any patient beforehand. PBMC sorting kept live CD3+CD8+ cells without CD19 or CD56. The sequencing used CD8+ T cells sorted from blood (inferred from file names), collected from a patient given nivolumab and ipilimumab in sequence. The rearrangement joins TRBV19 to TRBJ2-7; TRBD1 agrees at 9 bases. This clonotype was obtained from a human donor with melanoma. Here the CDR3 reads CASTDRGGSYEQYF. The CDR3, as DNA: TGTGCCAGCACGGACAGGGGCGGCTCCTACGAGCAGTACTTC.